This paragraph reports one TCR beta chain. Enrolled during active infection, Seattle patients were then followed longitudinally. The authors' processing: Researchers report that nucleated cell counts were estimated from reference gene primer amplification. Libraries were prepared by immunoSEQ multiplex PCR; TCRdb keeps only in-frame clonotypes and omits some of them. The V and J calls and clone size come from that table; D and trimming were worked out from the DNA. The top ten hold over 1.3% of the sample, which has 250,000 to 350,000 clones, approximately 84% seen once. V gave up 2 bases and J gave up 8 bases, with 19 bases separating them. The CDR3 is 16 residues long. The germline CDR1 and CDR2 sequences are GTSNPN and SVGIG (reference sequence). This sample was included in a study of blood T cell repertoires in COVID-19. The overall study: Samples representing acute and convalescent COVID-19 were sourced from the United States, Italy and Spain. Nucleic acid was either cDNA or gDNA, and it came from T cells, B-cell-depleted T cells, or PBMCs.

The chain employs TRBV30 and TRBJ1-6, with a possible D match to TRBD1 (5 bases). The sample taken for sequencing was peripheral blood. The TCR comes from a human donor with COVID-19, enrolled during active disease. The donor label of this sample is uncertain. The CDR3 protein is CAWSFGRGGGHSPLHF. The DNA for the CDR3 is TGTGCCTGGAGTTTCGGACGGGGCGGAGGGCATTCACCCCTCCACTTT.